The rows below give T cell receptor beta chains drawn from one sample of a study of blood T cells in healthy people across ages. In TCRdb, the 5' RACE reads were re-called with MiXCR into one record per CDR3 protein. The table includes 750,000 to 850,000 distinct CDR3 sequences, roughly 25% detected once. These records were also assigned to another study, of T cells of mothers and their children.

The sample consisted of blood. The source of these receptors is a boy aged 5-17 years in good health. Each CDR3 is given with its conserved first and last residue. The D gene is left open where the match is weak. Size values are once, few and many counts, or a class for expanded clones, and some rows have none.

v_call	j_call	d_call	clone_size	cdr3_aa	cdr3_nt
TRBV5-1	TRBJ2-1	TRBD2	-	CASSAGLAGKTEQFF	TGCGCCAGCAGCGCGGGACTAGCGGGGAAGACAGAGCAGTTCTTC
TRBV6-6	TRBJ1-5	-	-	CASSYSGQQPQHF	TGTGCCAGCAGTTATTCAGGACAACAGCCCCAGCATTTT
TRBV5-1	TRBJ2-2	-	few	CASTRQQTGELFF	TGCGCCAGCACCAGACAGCAGACCGGGGAGCTGTTTTTT
TRBV7-2	TRBJ2-7	TRBD1	-	CASSSKDRGEQYF	TGTGCCAGCAGCTCCAAGGACAGGGGAGAGCAGTACTTC
TRBV12-3/TRBV12-4	TRBJ2-6	-	few	CASFKGSGANVLTF	TGTGCCAGCTTCAAAGGGTCTGGGGCCAACGTCCTGACTTTC
TRBV7-2	TRBJ2-7	-	-	CASSYGTTSYEQYF	TGTGCCAGCAGCTACGGGACAACGTCCTACGAGCAGTACTTC
TRBV12-3/TRBV12-4	TRBJ1-3	-	many	CASSFFEGMTGNTIYF	TGTGCCAGCAGTTTTTTTGAGGGGATGACTGGAAACACCATATATTTT
TRBV7-2	TRBJ2-7	TRBD1	few	CASSLLTGTGGYEQYF	TGTGCCAGCAGCTTACTAACCGGGACAGGGGGCTACGAGCAGTACTTC
TRBV12-3/TRBV12-4	TRBJ1-1	-	-	CARIGPTLMADEAFF	TGTGCCAGGATTGGGCCCACCCTGATGGCGGATGAAGCTTTCTTT
TRBV6-5	TRBJ2-7	TRBD2	few	CASRLARLHEQYF	TGTGCCAGTAGACTAGCGAGGCTCCACGAGCAGTACTTC
TRBV6-5	TRBJ1-1	-	-	CASSARAEGQAFF	TGTGCCAGCAGCGCTCGGGCCGAGGGGCAAGCTTTCTTT
TRBV20-1	TRBJ2-5	TRBD2	-	CSASRGGKLQETQYF	TGCAGTGCTAGCCGGGGGGGGAAACTCCAAGAGACCCAGTACTTC
TRBV6-5	TRBJ2-7	-	-	CASSYGPTGPLTYEQYF	TGTGCCAGCAGTTACGGCCCGACGGGACCATTAACCTACGAGCAGTACTTC
TRBV6-5	TRBJ1-1	-	-	CASSYRSRVNTEAFF	TGTGCCAGCAGTTACCGGAGCAGGGTGAACACTGAAGCTTTCTTT
TRBV20-1	TRBJ1-2	-	few	CSARGPVNYGYTF	TGCAGTGCTAGAGGTCCGGTTAACTATGGCTACACCTTC
TRBV6-1	TRBJ2-6	-	-	CASSEARRSAGAYSGANVLTF	TGTGCCAGCAGTGAAGCGAGGAGGTCGGCAGGGGCCTACTCTGGGGCCAACGTCCTGACTTTC
TRBV10-3	TRBJ1-2	TRBD1	few	CAITEQGYYGYTF	TGTGCCATCACCGAACAGGGGTACTATGGCTACACCTTC
TRBV7-9	TRBJ1-1	-	-	CASSSRDLNTEAFF	TGTGCCAGCAGCTCCAGGGACCTGAACACTGAAGCTTTCTTT
TRBV9	TRBJ2-1	-	-	CASGVGTGAMDNEQFF	TGTGCCAGCGGCGTAGGCACAGGTGCCATGGACAATGAGCAGTTCTTC
TRBV7-2	TRBJ2-5	-	-	CASSLGPAKETQYF	TGTGCCAGCAGCTTAGGGCCAGCGAAAGAGACCCAGTACTTC
TRBV24-1	TRBJ2-1	TRBD2	-	CANATSGSYNEQFF	TGTGCCAACGCCACTAGCGGCTCCTACAATGAGCAGTTCTTC
TRBV25-1	TRBJ1-2	TRBD1	-	CASSSPGQPSGGYTF	TGTGCCAGCAGTAGTCCGGGACAGCCAAGTGGGGGCTACACCTTC
TRBV7-6	TRBJ2-6	-	-	CASSFGASVSGANVLTF	TGTGCCAGCAGCTTTGGCGCATCCGTCTCTGGGGCCAACGTCCTGACTTTC
TRBV6-1	TRBJ1-5	-	-	CASSGLGTGILGPQHF	TGTGCCAGCAGTGGGCTGGGGACGGGGATTCTAGGGCCCCAGCATTTT
TRBV15	TRBJ2-7	-	-	CATSRSGTFEYEQYF	TGTGCCACCAGCAGATCCGGGACATTTGAATACGAGCAGTACTTC
TRBV28	TRBJ2-1	-	few	CASSVDTYNEQFF	TGTGCCAGCAGTGTTGACACTTACAATGAGCAGTTCTTC
TRBV29-1	TRBJ1-1	-	-	CSVDRSNTEAFF	TGCAGCGTTGACCGCAGTAACACTGAAGCTTTCTTT
TRBV28	TRBJ1-2	TRBD1	-	CASTPSGQGLSYGYTF	TGTGCCAGCACCCCATCCGGACAGGGCCTGTCCTATGGCTACACCTTC
TRBV29-1	TRBJ1-3	-	few	CSVAGQSGNTIYF	TGCAGCGTCGCCGGACAGAGTGGAAACACCATATATTTT
TRBV5-1	TRBJ2-7	TRBD2	-	CASSLPGTSGGPHDEQYF	TGCGCCAGCAGCCTTCCTGGGACTAGCGGGGGTCCCCACGACGAGCAGTACTTC
TRBV29-1	TRBJ1-2	-	once	CSVGNFQNYGYTF	TGCAGCGTTGGGAACTTCCAGAACTATGGCTACACCTTC
TRBV12-3/TRBV12-4	TRBJ1-1	-	-	CASSPRWGTEAFF	TGTGCCAGCAGCCCTCGATGGGGGACTGAAGCTTTCTTT
TRBV2	TRBJ2-3	-	-	CASSELRAGSTDTQYF	TGTGCCAGCAGTGAACTTAGGGCGGGGAGCACAGATACGCAGTATTTT
TRBV12-3/TRBV12-4	TRBJ2-7	TRBD1	-	CASSPAGTGIYEQYF	TGTGCCAGCAGTCCCGCGGGGACAGGTATCTACGAGCAGTACTTC
TRBV25-1	TRBJ1-2	TRBD1	-	CASSDPGQGNYGYTF	TGTGCCAGCAGTGACCCGGGACAGGGGAACTATGGCTACACCTTC
TRBV2	TRBJ2-1	TRBD2	-	CASSEASGGYNEQFF	TGTGCCAGCAGTGAAGCTAGCGGGGGATACAATGAGCAGTTCTTC
TRBV7-9	TRBJ1-4	-	-	CASSPPRRGASDEKLFF	TGTGCCAGCAGCCCACCTCGACGGGGGGCCAGTGATGAAAAACTGTTTTTT
TRBV9	TRBJ2-7	TRBD1	few	CASSAGGASYEQYF	TGTGCCAGCAGCGCAGGGGGAGCCTCCTACGAGCAGTACTTC
TRBV7-6	TRBJ2-3	TRBD2	few	CGEERECGSTDTQYF	TGTGGGGAGGAGCGGGAGTGTGGAAGCACAGATACGCAGTATTTT
TRBV5-1	TRBJ1-1	-	few	CASSLTFWAEAFF	TGCGCCAGCAGCTTGACATTTTGGGCTGAAGCTTTCTTT
TRBV7-2	TRBJ2-5	-	-	CASSPPETQYF	TGTGCCAGCAGCCCGCCAGAGACCCAGTACTTC
TRBV7-2	TRBJ2-6	-	few	CASSLAAGPITSGANVLTF	TGTGCCAGCAGCTTAGCGGCCGGGCCAATAACCTCTGGGGCCAACGTCCTGACTTTC
TRBV19	TRBJ2-7	TRBD2	few	CASSNPGLAASEQYF	TGTGCCAGTAGTAACCCGGGACTAGCGGCATCCGAGCAGTACTTC
TRBV28	TRBJ2-1	TRBD2	few	CASSFGTTRSYNEQFF	TGTGCCAGCAGTTTCGGGACTACGAGATCCTACAATGAGCAGTTCTTC
TRBV9	TRBJ1-5	TRBD1	-	CASSRQGDGYQPQHF	TGTGCCAGCAGTCGCCAGGGGGATGGGTATCAGCCCCAGCATTTT
TRBV9	TRBJ2-2	-	few	CASSVEITGGELFF	TGTGCCAGCAGCGTAGAGATTACCGGCGGGGAGCTGTTTTTT
TRBV6-6	TRBJ1-4	-	-	CASFSRDWDEKLFF	TGTGCCAGCTTTTCCAGGGATTGGGATGAAAAACTGTTTTTT
TRBV2	TRBJ1-2	-	-	CASSAGETGYGYTF	TGTGCCAGCAGTGCAGGGGAAACGGGCTATGGCTACACCTTC
TRBV12-3/TRBV12-4	TRBJ2-5	-	-	CASRFRGPEEETQYF	TGTGCCAGCAGGTTTCGGGGACCGGAGGAGGAGACCCAGTACTTC
TRBV6-1	TRBJ2-2	TRBD1	-	CASRRVTGQGWTGELFF	TGTGCCAGCAGGAGAGTTACCGGACAGGGGTGGACCGGGGAGCTGTTTTTT
TRBV4-3	TRBJ1-2	TRBD1	-	CASSQDLGVRQGISGYTF	TGCGCCAGCAGCCAAGATCTAGGTGTGAGACAGGGGATTAGTGGCTACACCTTC
TRBV20-1	TRBJ2-3	-	-	CSARDWAATDTQYF	TGCAGTGCTAGAGATTGGGCAGCCACAGATACGCAGTATTTT
TRBV28	TRBJ2-7	TRBD1	few	CATHPGQGPYEQYF	TGTGCCACCCATCCGGGACAGGGTCCCTACGAGCAGTACTTC
TRBV4-3	TRBJ2-7	TRBD2	few	CAGSQAFAGGLGFYEQYF	TGCGCCGGCAGCCAAGCATTCGCGGGAGGGCTGGGCTTCTACGAGCAGTACTTC
TRBV28	TRBJ1-6	-	once	CASSTSTSGNSPLHF	TGTGCCAGCAGTACAAGCACAAGTGGTAATTCACCCCTCCACTTT
TRBV20-1	TRBJ2-7	-	-	CSARASSGQYF	TGCAGTGCTAGAGCGTCGTCTGGGCAGTACTTC
TRBV12-3/TRBV12-4	TRBJ2-5	-	few	CASTTLGRDQYF	TGTGCCAGCACCACCCTAGGGCGGGACCAGTACTTC
TRBV28	TRBJ1-2	TRBD1	-	CASRDGQVYGYTF	TGTGCCAGCAGAGACGGACAGGTCTATGGCTACACCTTC
TRBV10-3	TRBJ2-7	-	-	CAISEFTEQYF	TGTGCCATCAGTGAGTTTACCGAGCAGTACTTC